This paragraph covers one TCR beta chain sequence. Its antigen is not known. Second doses that came at about 4 or about 12 weeks were put together. This sample was included in a study of T cell responses to AZD1222 COVID-19 vaccine. Study outcomes and limitations: The donors showed a predominance of white British ancestry and of females, with possible underestimation of clonal diversity. No repertoire was sampled before or during the peak T cell response, only after it. At baseline, just a handful of AZD1222 recipients tested seropositive.

Clones were read by immunoSEQ multiplex PCR, and TCRdb kept only the in-frame ones, dropping some. The table records under 200,000 clones, approximately 90% of them present only once. Germline V CDR1 and CDR2: LNHDA, SQIVND (reference sequence). This CDR3 spans 14 amino acids. Trimming shortened V by 3 bases and J by 3 bases, and 10 bases separated the two germline ends. The V gene is TRBV19, the J gene TRBJ2-3; weak D call: TRBD2 (6 bases). The sequence was obtained from an adult who received the AZD1222 COVID-19 vaccine. Specimen: peripheral blood, collected 28 days after the second AZD1222 dose. The CDR3 DNA is TGTGCCAGTAGTATGAATCTAGCGACAGATACGCAGTATTTT. This codes for CASSMNLATDTQYF.